This T cell receptor beta chain stems from a study of beta chain features in type 1 diabetes. The J segment lost 1 base and the V segment lost 2 bases, leaving 2 bases of the junction unmatched. Germline CDR1 reads GTSNPN; CDR2 reads SVGIG (reference sequence). The CDR3 covers 14 residues. Expressed TCRB transcripts got sequenced, as all isolated RNA was reverse transcribed. Profiled with immunoSEQ multiplex PCR; TCRdb holds only in-frame clones, not every one. Of hundreds of thousands of clones listed, approximately 30% are singletons. The sequencing input was naive CD4+ T cells from blood. This sequence was found in a man aged 18-30 years in good health. The genes are TRBV30 and TRBJ2-7, with 10 bases aligning to TRBD1. CDR3 amino acids: CAWSRGQGSYEQYF. The CDR3 DNA reads as TGTGCCTGGAGTAGGGGACAGGGGTCCTACGAGCAGTACTTC.